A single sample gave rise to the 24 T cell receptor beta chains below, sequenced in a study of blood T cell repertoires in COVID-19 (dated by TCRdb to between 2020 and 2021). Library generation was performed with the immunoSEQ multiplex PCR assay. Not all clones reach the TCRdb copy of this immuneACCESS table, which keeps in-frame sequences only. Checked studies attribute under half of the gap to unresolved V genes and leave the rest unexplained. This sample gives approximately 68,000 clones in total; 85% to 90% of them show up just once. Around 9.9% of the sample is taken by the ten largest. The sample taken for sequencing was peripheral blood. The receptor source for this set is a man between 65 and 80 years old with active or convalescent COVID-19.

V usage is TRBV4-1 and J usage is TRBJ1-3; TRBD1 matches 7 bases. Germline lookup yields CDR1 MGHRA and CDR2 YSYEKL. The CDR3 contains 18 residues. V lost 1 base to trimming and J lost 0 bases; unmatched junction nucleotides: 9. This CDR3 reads CASSQGGDRIISGNTIYF. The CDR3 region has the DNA TGCGCCAGCAGCCAAGGAGGGGACAGAATTATCTCTGGAAACACCATATATTTT.

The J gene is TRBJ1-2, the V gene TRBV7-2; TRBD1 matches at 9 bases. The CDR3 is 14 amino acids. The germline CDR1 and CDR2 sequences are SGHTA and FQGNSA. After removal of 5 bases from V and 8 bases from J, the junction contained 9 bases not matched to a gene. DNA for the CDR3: TGTGCCAGCAGCCTACAGGGGGCTACGAGGGGCTACACCTTC. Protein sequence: CASSLQGATRGYTF. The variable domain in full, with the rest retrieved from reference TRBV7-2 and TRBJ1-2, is GAGVSQSPSNKVTEKGKDVELRCDPISGHTALYWYRQSLGQGLEFLIYFQGNSAPDKSGLPSDRFSAERTGGSVSTLTIQRTQQEDSAVYLCASSLQGATRGYTFGSGTRLTVV.

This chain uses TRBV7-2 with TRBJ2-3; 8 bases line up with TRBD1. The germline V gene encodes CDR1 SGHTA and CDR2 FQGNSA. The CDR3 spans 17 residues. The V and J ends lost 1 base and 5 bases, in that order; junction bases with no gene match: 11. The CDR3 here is CASSLDGTGIAGDTQYF. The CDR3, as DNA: TGTGCCAGCAGCTTAGACGGGACAGGCATAGCAGGAGATACGCAGTATTTT.

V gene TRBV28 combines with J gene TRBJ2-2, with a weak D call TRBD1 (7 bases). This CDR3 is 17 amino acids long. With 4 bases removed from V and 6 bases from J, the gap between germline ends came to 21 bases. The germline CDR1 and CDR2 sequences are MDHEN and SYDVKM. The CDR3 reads CASSSDVEGALAGELFF. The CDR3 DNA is TGTGCCAGCAGTTCCGATGTGGAGGGGGCTTTAGCCGGGGAGCTGTTTTTT.

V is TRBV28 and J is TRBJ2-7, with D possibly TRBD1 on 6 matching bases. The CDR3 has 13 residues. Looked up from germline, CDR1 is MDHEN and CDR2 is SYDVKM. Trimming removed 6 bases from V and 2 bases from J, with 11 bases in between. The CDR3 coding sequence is TGTGCCAGCAGATCGACAGGAGCCTACGAGCAGTACTTC. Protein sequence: CASRSTGAYEQYF.

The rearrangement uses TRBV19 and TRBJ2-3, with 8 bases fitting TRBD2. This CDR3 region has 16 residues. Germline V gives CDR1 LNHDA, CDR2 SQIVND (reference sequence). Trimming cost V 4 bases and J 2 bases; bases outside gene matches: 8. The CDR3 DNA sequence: TGTGCCAGTAGTAGAACCGGGACTAGGCCCACAGATACGCAGTATTTT. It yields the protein CASSRTGTRPTDTQYF.

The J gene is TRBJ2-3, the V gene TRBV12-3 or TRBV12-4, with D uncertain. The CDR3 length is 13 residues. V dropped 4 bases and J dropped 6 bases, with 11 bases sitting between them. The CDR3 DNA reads TGTGCCAGCAGTTGGCGGAGTGGGGATACGCAGTATTTT. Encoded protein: CASSWRSGDTQYF.

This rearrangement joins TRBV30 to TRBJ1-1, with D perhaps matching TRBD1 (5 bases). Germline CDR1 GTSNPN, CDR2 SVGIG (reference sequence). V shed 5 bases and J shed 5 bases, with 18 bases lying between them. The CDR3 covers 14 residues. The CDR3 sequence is CAWGTQGLGTEAFF. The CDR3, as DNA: TGTGCCTGGGGCACCCAGGGTCTTGGGACTGAAGCTTTCTTT.

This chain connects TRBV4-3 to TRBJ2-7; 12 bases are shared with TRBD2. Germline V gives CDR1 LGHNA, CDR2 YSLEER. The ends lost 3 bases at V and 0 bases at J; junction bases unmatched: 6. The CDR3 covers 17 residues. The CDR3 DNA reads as TGCGCCAGCAGCCAGGATATACTAGCGGGAGGCTCCTACGAGCAGTACTTC. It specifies CASSQDILAGGSYEQYF.

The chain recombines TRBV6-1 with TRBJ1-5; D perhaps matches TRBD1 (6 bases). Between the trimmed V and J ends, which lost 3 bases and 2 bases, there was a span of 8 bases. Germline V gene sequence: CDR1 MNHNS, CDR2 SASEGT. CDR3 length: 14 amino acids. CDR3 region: CASSEGARNQPQHF. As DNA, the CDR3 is TGTGCCAGCAGTGAGGGGGCGCGCAATCAGCCCCAGCATTTT.

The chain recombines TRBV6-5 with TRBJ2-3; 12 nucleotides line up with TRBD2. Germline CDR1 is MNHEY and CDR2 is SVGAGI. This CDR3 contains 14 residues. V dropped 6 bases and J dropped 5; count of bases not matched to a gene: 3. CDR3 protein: CASRRLAGEDTQYF. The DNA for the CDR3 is TGTGCCAGCAGACGACTAGCGGGAGAAGATACGCAGTATTTT.

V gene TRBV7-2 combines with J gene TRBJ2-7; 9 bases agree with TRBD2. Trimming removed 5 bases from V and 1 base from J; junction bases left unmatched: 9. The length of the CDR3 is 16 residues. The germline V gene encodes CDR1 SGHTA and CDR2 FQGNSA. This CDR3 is CASSPPGSGSSYEQYF. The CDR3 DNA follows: TGTGCCAGCAGCCCTCCGGGTAGCGGGAGTTCCTACGAGCAGTACTTC.

The CDR3 DNA sequence: TGTGCCAGCAGCGTAGCTACAGGGGATTGGAATACGCAGTATTTT. Protein: CASSVATGDWNTQYF. The J gene is TRBJ2-3, the V gene TRBV9; TRBD1 agrees at 7 bases. The CDR3 extends over 15 amino acids. Germline trimming cut 0 bases from V and 7 bases from J; bases unmatched to any gene: 8. Germline V gives CDR1 SGDLS, CDR2 YYNGEE.

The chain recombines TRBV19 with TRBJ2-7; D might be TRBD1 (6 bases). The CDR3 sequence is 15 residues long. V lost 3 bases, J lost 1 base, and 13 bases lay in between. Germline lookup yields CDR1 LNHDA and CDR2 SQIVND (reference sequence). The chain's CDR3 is CASSIFSRGSYEQYF. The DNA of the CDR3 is TGTGCCAGTAGTATCTTTTCCAGGGGTTCCTACGAGCAGTACTTC.

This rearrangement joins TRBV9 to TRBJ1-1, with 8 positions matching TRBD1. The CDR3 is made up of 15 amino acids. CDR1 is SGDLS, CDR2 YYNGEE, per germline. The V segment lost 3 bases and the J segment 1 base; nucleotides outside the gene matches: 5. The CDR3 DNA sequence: TGTGCCAGCAGCGAAACCGGGACAGGGAACACTGAAGCTTTCTTT. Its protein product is CASSETGTGNTEAFF.

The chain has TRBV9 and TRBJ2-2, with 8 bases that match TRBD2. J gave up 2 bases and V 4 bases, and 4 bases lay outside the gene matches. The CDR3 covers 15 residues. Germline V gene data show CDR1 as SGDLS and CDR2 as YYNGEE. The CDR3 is CASSFSGTNTGELFF. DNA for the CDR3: TGTGCCAGCAGCTTTAGCGGGACCAACACCGGGGAGCTGTTTTTT.

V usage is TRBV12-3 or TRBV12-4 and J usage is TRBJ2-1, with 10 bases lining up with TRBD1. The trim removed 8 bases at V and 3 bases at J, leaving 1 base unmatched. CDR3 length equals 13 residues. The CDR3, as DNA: TGTGCCAGCGGGGACAGGGGCTACAATGAGCAGTTCTTC. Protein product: CASGDRGYNEQFF.

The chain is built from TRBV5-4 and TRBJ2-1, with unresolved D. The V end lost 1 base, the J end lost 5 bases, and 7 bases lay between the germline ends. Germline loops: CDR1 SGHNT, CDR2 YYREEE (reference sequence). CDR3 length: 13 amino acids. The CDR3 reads CASSLIGDNEQFF. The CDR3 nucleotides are TGTGCCAGCAGCTTGATAGGAGACAATGAGCAGTTCTTC.

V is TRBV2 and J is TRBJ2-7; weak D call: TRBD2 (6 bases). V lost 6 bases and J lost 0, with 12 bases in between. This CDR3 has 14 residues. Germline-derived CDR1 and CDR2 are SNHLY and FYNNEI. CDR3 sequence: CASRTGTLSYEQYF. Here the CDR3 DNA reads TGTGCCAGCAGGACCGGGACTCTCTCCTACGAGCAGTACTTC.

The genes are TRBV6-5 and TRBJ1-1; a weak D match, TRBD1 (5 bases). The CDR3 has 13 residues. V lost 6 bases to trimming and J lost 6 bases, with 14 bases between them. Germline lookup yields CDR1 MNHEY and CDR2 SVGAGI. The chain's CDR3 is CASRGISGAEAFF. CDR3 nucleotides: TGTGCCAGCAGGGGCATATCGGGGGCTGAAGCTTTCTTT.

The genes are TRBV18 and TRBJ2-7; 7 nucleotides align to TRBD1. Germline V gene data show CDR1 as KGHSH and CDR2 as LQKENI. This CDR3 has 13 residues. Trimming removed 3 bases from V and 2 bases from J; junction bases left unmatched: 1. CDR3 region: CASSPGTAYEQYF. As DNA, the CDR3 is TGTGCCAGCTCACCGGGGACAGCCTACGAGCAGTACTTC.

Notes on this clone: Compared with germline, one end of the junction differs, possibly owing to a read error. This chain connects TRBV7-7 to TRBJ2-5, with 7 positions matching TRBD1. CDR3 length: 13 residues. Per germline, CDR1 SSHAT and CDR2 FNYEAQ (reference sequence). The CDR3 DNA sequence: TGTGCTAGCAGCGCAGGGGGTACAGAGACCCAGTACTTC. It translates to CASSAGGTETQYF. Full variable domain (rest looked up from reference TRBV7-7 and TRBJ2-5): GAGVSQSPRYKVTKRGQDVTLRCDPISSHATLYWYQQALGQGPEFLTYFNYEAQPDKSGLPSDRFSAERPEGSISTLTIQRTEQRDSAMYRCASSAGGTETQYFGPGTRLLVL.

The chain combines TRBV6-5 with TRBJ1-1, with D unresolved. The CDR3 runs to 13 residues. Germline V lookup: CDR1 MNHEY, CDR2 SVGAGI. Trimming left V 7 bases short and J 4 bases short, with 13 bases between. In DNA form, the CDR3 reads TGTGCCAGCACCTACGGGGTACGCACTGAAGCTTTCTTT. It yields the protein CASTYGVRTEAFF.

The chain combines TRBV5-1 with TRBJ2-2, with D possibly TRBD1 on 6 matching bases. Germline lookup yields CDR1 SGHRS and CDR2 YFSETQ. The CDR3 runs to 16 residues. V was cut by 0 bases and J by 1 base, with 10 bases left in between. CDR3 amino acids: CASSLVGAVNTGELFF. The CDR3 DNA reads TGCGCCAGCAGCTTGGTGGGGGCGGTGAACACCGGGGAGCTGTTTTTT.